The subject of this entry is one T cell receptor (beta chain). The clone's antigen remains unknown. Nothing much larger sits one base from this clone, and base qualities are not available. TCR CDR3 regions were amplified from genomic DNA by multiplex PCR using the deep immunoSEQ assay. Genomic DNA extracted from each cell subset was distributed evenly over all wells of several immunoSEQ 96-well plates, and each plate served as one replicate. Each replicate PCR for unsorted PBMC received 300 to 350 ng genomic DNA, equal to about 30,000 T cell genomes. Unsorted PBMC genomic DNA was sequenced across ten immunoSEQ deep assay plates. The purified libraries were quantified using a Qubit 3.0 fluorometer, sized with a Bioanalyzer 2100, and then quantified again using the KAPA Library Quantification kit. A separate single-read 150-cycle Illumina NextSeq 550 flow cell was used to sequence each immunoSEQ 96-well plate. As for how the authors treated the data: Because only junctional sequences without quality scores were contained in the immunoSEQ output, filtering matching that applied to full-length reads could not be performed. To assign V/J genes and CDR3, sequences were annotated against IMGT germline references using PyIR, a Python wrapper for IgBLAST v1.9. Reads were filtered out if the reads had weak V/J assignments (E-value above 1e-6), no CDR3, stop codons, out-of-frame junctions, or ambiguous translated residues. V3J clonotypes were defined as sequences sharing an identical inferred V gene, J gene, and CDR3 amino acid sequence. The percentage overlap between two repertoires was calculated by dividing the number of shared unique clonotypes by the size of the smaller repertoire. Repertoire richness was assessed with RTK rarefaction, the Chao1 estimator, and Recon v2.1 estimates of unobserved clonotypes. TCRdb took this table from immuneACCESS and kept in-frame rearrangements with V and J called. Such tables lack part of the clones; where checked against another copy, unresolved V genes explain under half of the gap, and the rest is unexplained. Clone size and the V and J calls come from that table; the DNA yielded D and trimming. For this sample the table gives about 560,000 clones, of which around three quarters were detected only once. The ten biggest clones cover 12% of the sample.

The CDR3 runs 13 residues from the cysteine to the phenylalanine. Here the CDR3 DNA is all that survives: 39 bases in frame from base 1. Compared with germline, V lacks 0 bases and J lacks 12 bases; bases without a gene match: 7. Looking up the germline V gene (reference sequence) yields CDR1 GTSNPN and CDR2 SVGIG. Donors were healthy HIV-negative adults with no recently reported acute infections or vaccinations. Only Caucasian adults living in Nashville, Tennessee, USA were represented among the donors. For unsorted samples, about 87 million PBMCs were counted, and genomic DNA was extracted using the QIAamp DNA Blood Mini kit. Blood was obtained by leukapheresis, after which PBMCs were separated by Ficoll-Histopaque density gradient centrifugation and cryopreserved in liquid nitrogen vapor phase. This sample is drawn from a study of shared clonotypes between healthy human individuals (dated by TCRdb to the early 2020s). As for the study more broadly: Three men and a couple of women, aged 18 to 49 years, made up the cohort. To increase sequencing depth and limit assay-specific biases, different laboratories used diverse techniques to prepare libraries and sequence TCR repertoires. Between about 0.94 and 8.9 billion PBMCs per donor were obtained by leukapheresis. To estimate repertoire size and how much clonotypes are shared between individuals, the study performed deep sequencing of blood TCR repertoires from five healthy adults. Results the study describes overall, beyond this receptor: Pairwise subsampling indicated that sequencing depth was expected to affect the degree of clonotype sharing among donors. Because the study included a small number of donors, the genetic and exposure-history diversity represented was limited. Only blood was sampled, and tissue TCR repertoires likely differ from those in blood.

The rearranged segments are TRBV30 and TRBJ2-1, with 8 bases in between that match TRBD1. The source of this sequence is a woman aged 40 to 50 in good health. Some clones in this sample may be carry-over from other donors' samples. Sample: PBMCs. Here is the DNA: TGTGCCTGGAGTGTTCACGGACAGGGCGTGCAGTTCTTC. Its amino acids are CAWSVHGQGVQFF.